Presented here are 22 T cell receptor beta chains from one specimen sequenced in a study of cytomegalovirus exposure and HLA in healthy donors. Repertoires were generated with immunoSEQ multiplex PCR, while TCRdb's copy carries only in-frame clones and drops some. The table has about 190,000 clones, roughly 80% seen once. The sample was PBMCs. The origin of the receptors is a woman younger than 35 in good health and CMV-seropositive.

The chain carries TRBV27 and TRBJ2-3; D is unclear. This CDR3 contains 16 residues. The V end was cut by 2 bases, the J end by 1 base, with 13 bases between. Germline CDR1 reads MNHEY; CDR2 reads SMNVEV (reference sequence). Written as DNA, the CDR3 is TGTGCCAGCAGTTTACTTCCAGGATCTCGCACAGATACGCAGTATTTT. Protein sequence: CASSLLPGSRTDTQYF.

The chain joins TRBV4-3 to TRBJ2-3, with a possible D match to TRBD2 (7 bases). CDR3 length: 16 residues. CDR1 LGHNA and CDR2 YSLEER come from the germline V gene. Trimming cost V 5 bases and J 2 bases, with 17 bases left between them. In DNA, the CDR3 is TGCGCCAGCAGCTCCACGGGGGGCGGGGTCACAGATACGCAGTATTTT. As protein: CASSSTGGGVTDTQYF.

This chain uses TRBV4-1 with TRBJ1-2, with TRBD1 as a possible D gene (5 bases). Germline assignment: CDR1 MGHRA and CDR2 YSYEKL. The CDR3 covers 15 residues. With 3 bases removed from V and 0 bases from J, the gap between germline ends came to 11 bases. The DNA of the CDR3 is TGCGCCAGCAGCCAGGAACCGACAGCTAACTATGGCTACACCTTC. As protein: CASSQEPTANYGYTF.

DNA for the CDR3: TGTGCCAGCAGCTTAAGTATAGCGGGGGTGGGAGATACGCAGTATTTT. Its protein is CASSLSIAGVGDTQYF. J is TRBJ2-3 and V is TRBV7-3; 9 bases fit TRBD2. This CDR3 is 16 amino acids long. CDR1 SGHTA and CDR2 FQGTGA come from the germline V gene. The junction had 7 bases not matched to a gene; V was cut back by 1 base and J by 5 bases.

This clone has just a few counts. This chain joins TRBV5-6 and TRBJ2-7, with D hard to call. V gave up 10 bases and J gave up 2 bases, with 13 bases separating them. CDR1 is SGHDT and CDR2 is YYEEEE in the germline V gene. This CDR3 contains 12 residues. The DNA of the CDR3 is TGTGCCGTTATGGGCAGTGCCTACGAGCAGTACTTC. This codes for CAVMGSAYEQYF.

This clone was counted a few times. The chain employs TRBV19 and TRBJ2-2; D unresolved. The CDR3 length is 13 residues. Deletions cut 5 bases from V and 7 bases from J, with 11 bases between. Germline CDR1 reads LNHDA; CDR2 reads SQIVND (reference sequence). The CDR3, as DNA: TGTGCCAGTAGTCATAGAAGTAGCGGGGAGCTGTTTTTT. Amino acid sequence: CASSHRSSGELFF.

V usage is TRBV4-2 and J usage is TRBJ1-1; D perhaps matches TRBD1 (5 bases). The CDR3 contains 18 residues. CDR1 is LGHNA, CDR2 YNFKEQ, per germline. With 4 bases removed from V and 0 bases from J, the gap between germline ends came to 21 bases. CDR3: CASSPLRPTGTMNTEAFF. CDR3 nucleotide sequence: TGTGCCAGCAGCCCTCTTAGGCCAACCGGGACTATGAACACTGAAGCTTTCTTT.

The CDR3 DNA sequence: TGTGCCAGCAGTGAATCAGGTGGGCAGCACTACGAGCAGTACTTC. Translated, it gives CASSESGGQHYEQYF. This chain links TRBV25-1 with TRBJ2-7, with unresolved D. The length of the CDR3 is 15 residues. The germline V gene encodes CDR1 MGHDK and CDR2 SYGVNS. Trimming left V 1 base short and J 3 bases short, with 13 bases between.

J is TRBJ1-2 and V is TRBV19; 7 bases map to TRBD1. The V segment lost 7 bases and the J segment 8 bases; nucleotides outside the gene matches: 7. The CDR3 covers 12 residues. Per the germline V gene, CDR1 is LNHDA and CDR2 is SQIVND (reference sequence). CDR3 in amino acids: CASNDRVWGYTF. CDR3 bases: TGTGCCAGTAACGACAGGGTTTGGGGCTACACCTTC.

The rearrangement joins TRBV6-1 to TRBJ1-5, with no clear D. The V end was cut by 1 base, the J end by 3 bases, with 10 bases between. This CDR3 is built from 15 residues. Germline V gives CDR1 MNHNS, CDR2 SASEGT. This CDR3 is CASSEVWQNNQPQHF. In DNA form, the CDR3 reads TGTGCCAGCAGTGAAGTTTGGCAGAACAATCAGCCCCAGCATTTT.

In the case of this clone: Other DNA sequences within the sample encode an identical CDR3. The chain combines TRBV6-5 with TRBJ2-7; 8 nucleotides line up with TRBD1. V shed 3 bases, J shed 2 bases, and the junction held 3 bases outside the gene matches. The length of the CDR3 is 14 residues. Germline values: CDR1 MNHEY, CDR2 SVGAGI. The CDR3 sequence is CASSYGTGPYEQYF. Here the CDR3 DNA reads TGTGCCAGCAGTTATGGGACAGGACCCTACGAGCAGTACTTC.

The genes are TRBV6-1 and TRBJ1-5, with 8 bases that match TRBD1. V dropped 5 bases and J dropped 4; count of bases not matched to a gene: 7. The CDR3 contains 15 residues. Per germline, CDR1 MNHNS and CDR2 SASEGT. The CDR3 reads CASSPGTGYNQPQHF. CDR3 bases: TGTGCCAGCAGTCCCGGGACAGGTTATAATCAGCCCCAGCATTTT.

The chain links TRBV18 to TRBJ2-1, with a possible D match to TRBD2 (7 bases). Trimming shortened V by 5 bases and J by 3 bases, and 20 bases separated the two germline ends. The CDR3 runs 17 residues. Germline loops: CDR1 KGHSH, CDR2 LQKENI. The CDR3, as DNA: TGTGCCAGCTCAGCGAGCGCTAGGGGGACTAACTACAATGAGCAGTTCTTC. Translated: CASSASARGTNYNEQFF. The full variable domain, its missing parts supplied by reference TRBV18 and TRBJ2-1, is NAGVMQNPRHLVRRRGQEARLRCSPMKGHSHVYWYRQLPEEGLKFMVYLQKENIIDESGMPKERFSAEFPKEGPSILRIQQVVRGDSAAYFCASSASARGTNYNEQFFGPGTRLTVL.

This chain links TRBV10-2 with TRBJ1-5, with a tentative D call TRBD1 (6 bases). This CDR3 is built from 14 residues. Germline V gene lookup returns CDR1 WSHSY and CDR2 SAAADI. V was pared by 3 bases and J by 3 bases, with 9 bases between. DNA for the CDR3: TGCGCCAGCAGTGAAGGGGACACCAATCAGCCCCAGCATTTT. It codes for CASSEGDTNQPQHF.

The J gene is TRBJ2-3, the V gene TRBV6-5, with 11 bases lining up with TRBD2. Per germline, CDR1 MNHEY and CDR2 SVGAGI. CDR3 length equals 16 residues. With V trimmed by 4 bases and J by 1 base, 4 bases remained unmatched. The CDR3 is CASSFLTSGGTDTQYF. As DNA, the CDR3 is TGTGCCAGCAGTTTCCTGACTAGCGGGGGCACAGATACGCAGTATTTT.

This chain joins TRBV10-1 and TRBJ2-7; D possibly corresponds to TRBD2 (6 bases). Per germline, CDR1 WNHNN and CDR2 SYGVQD (reference sequence). There are 12 residues in the CDR3. Deletions cut 8 bases from V and 6 bases from J, with 14 bases between. The CDR3 sequence is CASPAGGSEQYF. The DNA of the CDR3 is TGCGCCAGCCCGGCCGGAGGGAGCGAGCAGTACTTC.

This rearrangement joins TRBV29-1 to TRBJ2-1, with 8 bases matching TRBD2. This CDR3 contains 14 residues. CDR1 is SQVTM, CDR2 ANQGSEA, per germline. V lost 5 bases, J lost 9 bases, and 12 bases stayed unmatched. CDR3 sequence: CSVCLGLAQAEQFF. For the CDR3, the DNA is TGCAGCGTTTGTCTTGGACTAGCTCAGGCTGAGCAGTTCTTC.

This clone appeared a single time. The V gene is TRBV4-1, the J gene TRBJ1-5, with TRBD1 as a possible D gene (5 bases). This CDR3 contains 17 residues. Germline-derived CDR1 and CDR2 are MGHRA and YSYEKL. Trimming shortened V by 1 base and J by 6 bases, and 19 bases separated the two germline ends. CDR3 nucleotide sequence: TGCGCCAGCAGCCAAGGTGGAGGGACCACCGCTTCTCAGCCCCAGCATTTT. This translates into CASSQGGGTTASQPQHF.

The chain has TRBV6-5 and TRBJ2-1; 7 bases are shared with TRBD2. The germline V gene has CDR1 MNHEY and CDR2 SVGAGI. CDR3 size: 13 residues. With 5 bases clipped from V and 12 bases from J, the junction kept 10 bases outside the gene matches. The DNA of the CDR3 is TGTGCCAGCAGTCCCTCCGGGACTATAGGGCAGTTCTTC. Translating gives CASSPSGTIGQFF.

J is TRBJ2-3 and V is TRBV2; a possible D gene is TRBD2 (7 bases). V was clipped by 4 bases and J by 6 bases, with 20 bases between them. The V gene's germline CDR1 is SNHLY and CDR2 FYNNEI. This CDR3 is built from 16 residues. The CDR3: CASSGTRGPPGDTQYF. The CDR3 DNA reads TGTGCCAGCAGTGGTACGCGGGGGCCACCTGGGGATACGCAGTATTTT.

This clone was detected only once. This chain links TRBV21-1 with TRBJ2-1; the tabulated D call, TRBD2, remains unverified against the DNA. TRBV21-1 is a listed pseudogene. The CDR3 extends over 14 amino acids. Here the CDR3 DNA reads TGTGCCAGCAGCGGACTAGCGGGGGGCAATGAGCAGTTCTTC. As protein: CASSGLAGGNEQFF.

V gene TRBV2 combines with J gene TRBJ1-3, with D unresolved. The length of the CDR3 is 14 residues. Germline CDR1 is SNHLY and CDR2 is FYNNEI. The ends were cut back, 6 bases at V and 1 base at J, with 10 bases in the middle. CDR3 DNA: TGTGCCAGCAGCGCCGGGAGGTCTGGAAACACCATATATTTT. This gives the protein CASSAGRSGNTIYF.